This T cell receptor (beta chain) came from a study of T cell responses to AZD1222 COVID-19 vaccine (dated by TCRdb to the early 2020s). Study-wide context: AZD1222 recipients given second doses at about 4 weeks or at about 12 weeks were pooled, since spike-specific TCR depth and breadth were not found to differ between the two schedules. TCR sequencing was performed for some 250 trial participants, of whom around 200 were given two doses of AZD1222 and some 26 were given two doses of MenACWY control vaccine. Trial participants were enrolled into age subgroups of 18-55, 56-69 and 70-plus years, which contained about 150, 27 and 61 TCR-sequenced participants, respectively.

Turning to this clone: The clone's antigen remains unknown. It has no much larger one-base neighbor in the sample; base qualities were not kept.

Overall study outcomes, separate from this receptor: Because no samples from the day 14 peak response were available, repertoires could be characterized only after the peak T cell response. After two AZD1222 doses, spike-specific TCR breadth and depth were significantly higher than at day 0 and than in MenACWY recipients. The 56-69-year group was small, and its depth increase did not reach significance, likely because of low power. The vaccine-associated CD4 TCRs covered the entire spike protein, and the dominant responses fell in regions 160-218 and 743-854. Reportedly, almost half of the unique spike-specific TCRs recognized epitopes lying outside the regions that are mutated in the B.1.351 and B.1.1.7 variants. Participants were mostly white British, with more females than males. The authors suggested clonal diversity may have been underestimated. Conclusions about previously exposed vaccinees are limited because only six or seven AZD1222 recipients were SARS-CoV-2 seropositive at baseline.

The CDR3 regions of human TCRbeta chains were subjected to immunosequencing. The paper's data handling went like this. Repertoire TCRs were matched against a reference library of SARS-CoV-2-specific TCRs generated with the MIRA antigen-specificity platform. Breadth was defined as the fraction of unique TCRs that were SARS-CoV-2-associated. Depth was defined as the fraction of total T cells that were SARS-CoV-2-associated. Using the MIRA data, each spike-specific TCR was assigned both to the spike region to which the TCR was reactive and to a CD4 or CD8 class. Log10-transformed breadth and depth values were compared by one-way ANOVA with Sidak's multiple comparisons tests. TCRdb limited this immuneACCESS table to in-frame rearrangements with V and J called. A share of clones is missing; checked studies link under half to unresolved V genes, and the rest is unexplained. The V and J calls and clone size come from that table; D and trimming were worked out from the DNA. Within this sample are about 120,000 clones, with 75% to 90% of them counted one time only. The biggest ten clones account for about 1.6% of the sample.

The time point tag for this specimen amounts to: baseline before first vaccination. Vaccinee samples came from UK trials COV001 and COV002, including a single-blind randomized controlled phase 2/3 trial of AZD1222 (ChAdOx1 nCoV-19) in healthy adults. For TCRbeta chain sequencing, PBMC samples from trial participants were taken at day 0 and at day 28 after the second dose. Sample: peripheral blood, taken on day 0 of AZD1222 vaccination. The receptor was isolated from an adult in good health.

The CDR3 region reads CASSQDWGLEQFF. The sequenced DNA is TGTGCCAGCAGCCAAGATTGGGGGCTTGAGCAGTTCTTC. The chain couples TRBV14 to TRBJ2-1, with TRBD1 perhaps the D gene, on 6 matching bases. V is clipped by 0 bases and J by 9 bases, and the sequence between their germline boundaries is 9 bases long. Including cysteine and phenylalanine, the CDR3 has 13 amino acids. Only the CDR3 DNA stays, 39 bases, in frame from base 1. According to the germline V gene, CDR1 reads SGHDN and CDR2 reads FVKESK.